Listed here are 12 T cell receptor beta chains from one sample, sequenced in a study of blood T cell repertoires in COVID-19. Measured with immunoSEQ multiplex PCR; TCRdb has only the in-frame clones, and not every one. The profile shows a few hundred thousand clones, approximately 91% of them singletons. Source material: peripheral blood. The receptors here all came from a woman between 25 and 40 years old with acute or convalescent COVID-19.

The chain uses TRBV6-5 and TRBJ2-1; tentatively, D is TRBD2 (6 bases). CDR1 and CDR2 from the germline V gene are MNHEY and SVGAGI. Trimming took 8 bases from V and 6 from J, leaving 17 bases between them. The length of the CDR3 is 14 residues. CDR3 in amino acids: CASRFRAGGNEQFF. DNA for the CDR3: TGTGCCAGCCGATTTAGGGCCGGGGGCAATGAGCAGTTCTTC.

The chain employs TRBV5-6 and TRBJ2-2; 16 bases align to TRBD2. In germline, CDR1 is SGHDT, CDR2 YYEEEE. Trimming removed 5 bases from V and 0 bases from J; junction bases left unmatched: 7. There are 19 residues in the CDR3. CDR3 in amino acids: CASRILGLAGGSNTGELFF. The CDR3 nucleotides read TGTGCCAGCAGGATTCTGGGACTAGCGGGAGGGTCGAACACCGGGGAGCTGTTTTTT.

The rearrangement links TRBV11-3 to TRBJ2-3; TRBD2 aligns across 9 bases. Germline-derived CDR1 and CDR2 are SGHNT and YENEEA. Trimming removed 4 bases from V and 2 bases from J; junction bases left unmatched: 7. The CDR3 is 16 residues long. CDR3 amino acids: CASSSFTGLATDTQYF. The CDR3 DNA is TGTGCCAGCAGCTCGTTTACGGGACTAGCCACAGATACGCAGTATTTT.

V and J are TRBV5-1 and TRBJ2-2, with D unclear. CDR3 size: 14 residues. The germline gives CDR1 SGHRS, CDR2 YFSETQ. V lost 0 bases and J 4 bases, leaving 7 bases between the germline ends. CDR3 DNA: TGCGCCAGCAGCTTGGTTAGTATCACCGGGGAGCTGTTTTTT. Its translation: CASSLVSITGELFF.

The chain uses TRBV7-3 and TRBJ2-1; TRBD2 agrees at 7 bases. Looked up from germline, CDR1 is SGHTA and CDR2 is FQGTGA. This CDR3 contains 15 residues. V was pared by 5 bases and J by 9 bases, with 13 bases of the junction left unmatched. The CDR3 protein is CASSASSGPDGEQFF. The CDR3 DNA reads TGTGCCAGCAGCGCATCTAGCGGCCCAGATGGTGAGCAGTTCTTC.

The chain employs TRBV7-9 and TRBJ2-7; 13 nucleotides agree with TRBD2. The CDR3 is 15 residues long. Germline CDR1 reads SEHNR; CDR2 reads FQNEAQ (reference sequence). J gave up 7 bases and V 2 bases, and 5 bases lay outside the gene matches. The CDR3 here is CASSLRPGLAGEQYF. As DNA, the CDR3 is TGTGCCAGCAGCTTACGACCGGGACTAGCGGGGGAGCAGTACTTC.

The chain is built from TRBV4-1 and TRBJ2-7; D may be TRBD1 (6 bases). The CDR3 has 14 amino acids. Germline-derived CDR1 and CDR2 are MGHRA and YSYEKL. V gave up 6 bases and J gave up 2 bases, with 14 bases separating them. CDR3 amino acids: CASSSSTGAYEQYF. The DNA for the CDR3 is TGCGCCAGCAGTAGCTCGACAGGAGCCTACGAGCAGTACTTC.

The chain combines TRBV24-1 with TRBJ2-1; 11 bases fit TRBD2. Trimming took 3 bases from V and 4 from J; bases not matched to a gene: 4. Germline V CDR1 and CDR2: KGHDR, SFDVKD. The CDR3 is made up of 16 amino acids. Written as DNA, the CDR3 is TGTGCCACCAGTGATGCTAGCGGGAGGATGTACAATGAGCAGTTCTTC. It encodes CATSDASGRMYNEQFF.

The chain links TRBV24-1 to TRBJ2-1, with D unclear. Looked up from germline, CDR1 is KGHDR and CDR2 is SFDVKD. V was pared by 2 bases and J by 9 bases, with 4 bases between. This CDR3 region has 11 residues. CDR3 nucleotides: TGTGCCACCAGTGATTACGGTGAGCAGTTCTTC. Its protein product is CATSDYGEQFF.

The gene calls are TRBV11-2 and TRBJ2-7; 7 bases are a match to TRBD1. Germline V gene data show CDR1 as SGHAT and CDR2 as FQNNGV. The CDR3 contains 16 residues. With V trimmed by 1 base and J by 3 bases, 9 bases remained unmatched. The CDR3 nucleotides are TGTGCCAGCAGCTTAGGCTTCGGCAGGGGGTTCTACGAGCAGTACTTC. Residues: CASSLGFGRGFYEQYF.

The chain recombines TRBV11-2 with TRBJ1-2; D is ambiguous. This CDR3 spans 15 amino acids. CDR1 and CDR2 from the germline V gene are SGHAT and FQNNGV. V was shortened by 1 base and J by 4 bases, with 13 bases between the two germline ends. In DNA, the CDR3 is TGTGCCAGCAGCTTAGCAGAGGCCGGTACCTATGGCTACACCTTC. Translating it yields CASSLAEAGTYGYTF.

The chain combines TRBV7-8 with TRBJ2-5, with D maybe TRBD1 (6 bases). Germline V gene sequence: CDR1 SGHVS, CDR2 FQNEAQ. This CDR3 contains 14 residues. Trimming left V 6 bases short and J 2 bases short, with 13 bases between. CDR3 sequence reads: CASSVQGLQETQYF. The CDR3 DNA sequence: TGTGCCAGCAGTGTACAGGGTTTACAAGAGACCCAGTACTTC.